This TCR beta chain was found in a study of T cell repertoires in cytomegalovirus infection. Study-wide context: HLA-B-restricted CMV epitopes that are well studied were used alongside recently identified HLA-C-restricted ones. In public TCR beta signatures, there were indications of both CMV infection and matching HLA type. Regarding the study as a whole: Carriage of CMV together with the relevant HLA was identifiable through cumulative public TCR beta family frequency. In two of eight donors, the top clonotype was HLA-C-restricted CMV-specific.

Using its own MiXCR run on the reads, TCRdb lists one record per CDR3 protein. The table records hundreds of thousands of distinct CDR3 sequences, 29% of them present only once. To note about this clonotype: Its target is not known.

This CDR3 has 15 amino acids. The germline CDR1 and CDR2 sequences are LNHDA and SQIVND (reference sequence). V was cut by 6 bases and J by 0 bases, with 9 bases left in between. The material sequenced was cultured PBMCs, taken from culture after CMV antigen stimulation. The V gene is TRBV19, the J gene TRBJ2-6, with D perhaps matching TRBD1 (6 bases). This TCR derives from a human donor in good health (CMV status not recorded). Some clones in this sample may be carry-over from other donors' samples. CDR3 protein: CASRDRLSGANVLTF. CDR3 sequence (DNA): TGTGCCAGTAGAGACAGGCTCTCTGGGGCCAACGTCCTGACTTTC.